This TCR beta chain comes out of a study of blood T cells in healthy people across ages. CDR1 is SGHRS and CDR2 is YFSETQ in the germline V gene. V was pared by 4 bases and J by 8 bases, with 11 bases of the junction left unmatched. The CDR3 has 16 amino acids. PCR was performed a second time for about 6 to 11 cycles using a sample-barcoded 5' primer and a J-beta primer mix. TCRdb itself ran the 5' RACE reads through MiXCR, one entry per CDR3 protein. The sample lists over a million distinct CDR3 sequences, about 42% occurring once. The sequence was obtained from a woman aged 18-29 years in good health. V gene TRBV5-1 combines with J gene TRBJ2-1; 11 positions agree with TRBD2. Input material: blood. CDR3 protein: CASSPPGTSGVDEQFF. For the CDR3, the DNA is TGCGCCAGCAGCCCCCCAGGGACTAGCGGCGTAGATGAGCAGTTCTTC. The full variable domain, rest sourced from reference TRBV5-1 and TRBJ2-1, is KAGVTQTPRYLIKTRGQQVTLSCSPISGHRSVSWYQQTPGQGLQFLFEYFSETQRNKGNFPGRFSGRQFSNSRSEMNVSTLELGDSALYLCASSPPGTSGVDEQFFGPGTRLTVL.